The 23 T cell receptor beta chains listed next were all sequenced from one sample in a study of T cells after yellow fever vaccination. Each CDR3 protein gets one entry after TCRdb re-called the 5' RACE reads with MiXCR. Altogether 300,000 to 400,000 distinct CDR3 sequences are present, roughly 7.5% being singletons, with the ten largest covering around 17%. The material sequenced was PBMCs, taken approximately 40 days after the first yellow fever vaccination. These receptors came from a man younger than 35 who received the YFV17D yellow fever vaccine.

V is TRBV2 and J is TRBJ1-1, with a tentative D call TRBD1 (6 bases). The V and J ends lost 6 bases and 1 base respectively, with 9 bases between them. Germline lookup yields CDR1 SNHLY and CDR2 FYNNEI. This CDR3 region has 13 residues. CDR3: CASRKTGNTEAFF. The CDR3 DNA reads as TGTGCCAGCAGGAAGACAGGGAACACTGAAGCTTTCTTT.

This sequence joins TRBV7-2 and TRBJ2-3; D uncertain. Trimming cost V 5 bases and J 1 base, with 16 bases left between them. The CDR3 consists of 16 residues. Germline V gene lookup returns CDR1 SGHTA and CDR2 FQGNSA. This chain's CDR3 is CASSTMQGAGTDTQYF. CDR3 DNA sequence: TGTGCCAGCAGCACCATGCAAGGCGCGGGCACAGATACGCAGTATTTT.

This clonotype was counted ten times or more. The chain couples TRBV6-5 to TRBJ2-7; D tentatively reads TRBD1 or TRBD2 (6 bases each). This CDR3 has 13 amino acids. The germline V and J ends were trimmed by 4 bases and 4 bases, with 11 bases remaining between them. Germline V gene lookup returns CDR1 MNHEY and CDR2 SVGAGI. The DNA of the CDR3 is TGTGCCAGCAGTTTGAGGGGGAGGTACGAGCAGTACTTC. As protein: CASSLRGRYEQYF.

The chain uses TRBV27 and TRBJ2-6, with no clear D. The V end lost 3 bases, the J end lost 1 base, and 16 bases lay between the germline ends. This CDR3 contains 18 residues. Germline V lookup: CDR1 MNHEY, CDR2 SMNVEV (reference sequence). DNA for the CDR3: TGTGCCAGCAGTTTCCTATTCAAACCCCCTTCTGGGGCCAACGTCCTGACTTTC. This codes for CASSFLFKPPSGANVLTF.

This clonotype was recorded a few times. The V gene is TRBV6-5, the J gene TRBJ2-3, with TRBD2 identical over 11 bases. V shed 2 bases, J shed 2 bases, and the junction held 9 bases outside the gene matches. The CDR3 is made up of 18 amino acids. The germline V gene has CDR1 MNHEY and CDR2 SVGAGI. CDR3 loop: CASSYRALAGGTTDTQYF. The CDR3 DNA reads TGTGCCAGCAGTTACAGGGCCTTAGCGGGGGGGACCACAGATACGCAGTATTTT.

This clonotype was seen more than once but under ten times. The chain carries TRBV4-3 and TRBJ1-1; D possibly corresponds to TRBD1 (6 bases). Germline-derived CDR1 and CDR2 are LGHNA and YSLEER. V lost 0 bases, J lost 4 bases, and 12 bases lay in between. The CDR3 contains 15 residues. The DNA of the CDR3 is TGCGCCAGCAGCCAAGATCTTCGCAGGGGCACTGAAGCTTTCTTT. Protein product: CASSQDLRRGTEAFF.

The genes are TRBV28 and TRBJ1-5; perhaps TRBD1 as D (5 bases). Trimming removed 6 bases from V and 0 bases from J, with 12 bases in between. The CDR3 loop spans 15 amino acids. Germline V gene data show CDR1 as MDHEN and CDR2 as SYDVKM. Written as DNA, the CDR3 is TGTGCCAGCAGGCGGACACCCTATAGCAATCAGCCCCAGCATTTT. It translates to CASRRTPYSNQPQHF.

This clonotype was seen a few times. The chain carries TRBV18 and TRBJ1-6, with TRBD1 matching 7 bases. The V gene's germline CDR1 is KGHSH and CDR2 LQKENI. V was clipped by 5 bases and J by 7 bases; unmatched bases: 5. CDR3 length equals 14 residues. The CDR3 DNA sequence: TGTGCCAGCTCAAAGGACAGGAACAATTCACCCCTCCACTTT. Translating gives CASSKDRNNSPLHF.

The V gene is TRBV5-1, the J gene TRBJ1-5, with 8 bases identical to TRBD1. V trimming: 4 bases; J trimming: 3 bases; junction bases outside the gene matches: 12. Germline V gives CDR1 SGHRS, CDR2 YFSETQ. CDR3 length: 17 amino acids. The CDR3 spells CASSPDGGQGLNQPQHF. The CDR3 DNA reads as TGCGCCAGCAGCCCGGACGGAGGACAGGGCCTCAATCAGCCCCAGCATTTT. Full variable domain (missing parts from reference TRBV5-1 and TRBJ1-5): KAGVTQTPRYLIKTRGQQVTLSCSPISGHRSVSWYQQTPGQGLQFLFEYFSETQRNKGNFPGRFSGRQFSNSRSEMNVSTLELGDSALYLCASSPDGGQGLNQPQHFGDGTRLSIL.

This clonotype was seen only a few times. This rearrangement joins TRBV11-2 to TRBJ2-5; 11 nucleotides match TRBD2. After removal of 1 base from V and 0 bases from J, the junction contained 7 bases not matched to a gene. Germline assignment: CDR1 SGHAT and CDR2 FQNNGV. The CDR3 is 18 residues long. DNA for the CDR3: TGTGCCAGCAGCTTAGTTACTAGCGGGGGATCGGACCAAGAGACCCAGTACTTC. Translated, it gives CASSLVTSGGSDQETQYF.

This clonotype came up a few times. The chain links TRBV18 to TRBJ1-1; D not certain. CDR3 length equals 14 residues. The germline V gene has CDR1 KGHSH and CDR2 LQKENI. The V and J ends lost 0 bases and 4 bases respectively, with 9 bases between them. CDR3 DNA: TGTGCCAGCTCACCACCGTCCAGAAGCACTGAAGCTTTCTTT. It codes for CASSPPSRSTEAFF.

The gene calls are TRBV3-1 and TRBJ2-3; D unresolved. The CDR3 length is 15 residues. With 5 bases removed from V and 0 bases from J, the gap between germline ends came to 12 bases. Germline V gene sequence: CDR1 LGHDT, CDR2 YNNKEL (reference sequence). In DNA, the CDR3 is TGTGCCAGCAGCGTAACGAGTTTTAGCACAGATACGCAGTATTTT. Translating it yields CASSVTSFSTDTQYF.

This clonotype was observed at least ten times. Germline is not matched at one junction end, which may reflect a read error. The chain recombines TRBV4-2 with TRBJ1-6, with D unclear. CDR3 length: 15 residues. Germline V gene sequence: CDR1 LGHNA, CDR2 YNFKEQ. The CDR3 DNA reads as TGTGCCAGCAGCCAAGGGAGCCTGAGGGCCACGGGTCTGCAATTT. Translated: CASSQGSLRATGLQF.

This clonotype was observed a few times. The chain recombines TRBV12-3 or TRBV12-4 with TRBJ1-5, with D possibly TRBD1 on 6 matching bases. The ends were cut back, 7 bases at V and 6 bases at J, with 16 bases in the middle. The CDR3 contains 14 residues. CDR3 region: CASTQGGAFQPQHF. CDR3 bases: TGTGCCAGCACCCAAGGGGGGGCGTTTCAGCCCCAGCATTTT.

This clonotype was seen a handful of times. V usage is TRBV20-1 and J usage is TRBJ2-5, with 9 bases lining up with TRBD1. CDR3 length equals 12 residues. The germline gives CDR1 DFQATT, CDR2 SNEGSKA (reference sequence). After removal of 5 bases from V and 3 bases from J, the junction contained 1 base not matched to a gene. The CDR3 DNA sequence: TGCAGTGCTGGGGACAGGGAAGAGACCCAGTACTTC. Encoded protein: CSAGDREETQYF.

This clonotype showed up just a few times. The chain links TRBV7-6 to TRBJ2-2, with 9 nucleotides matching TRBD2. The CDR3 extends over 18 amino acids. The germline V gene encodes CDR1 SGHVS and CDR2 FNYEAQ. The trim removed 3 bases at V and 3 bases at J, leaving 11 bases unmatched. CDR3 protein: CASSLHLRVAGDTGELFF. CDR3 bases: TGTGCCAGCAGCTTGCACCTTAGAGTAGCGGGGGACACCGGGGAGCTGTTTTTT.

This clonotype was observed a handful of times. The V and J genes are TRBV9 and TRBJ2-2, with D possibly being TRBD1 or TRBD2 (6 bases each). Germline CDR1 is SGDLS and CDR2 is YYNGEE. The CDR3 loop spans 16 amino acids. V was pared by 4 bases and J by 1 base, with 14 bases between. The CDR3 reads CASSFRLGGNTGELFF. In nucleotides, the CDR3 is TGTGCCAGCAGCTTTAGACTAGGGGGGAACACCGGGGAGCTGTTTTTT.

In its sample, this clonotype was seen a few times. CDR3 amino acids: CASRSTGTGIHEQYF. The CDR3 DNA reads TGTGCCAGCAGGTCGACCGGGACAGGGATCCACGAGCAGTACTTC. This chain joins TRBV12-3 or TRBV12-4 and TRBJ2-7, with 9 bases lining up with TRBD1. The CDR3 runs to 15 residues. The ends lost 6 bases at V and 5 bases at J; junction bases unmatched: 11.

The chain links TRBV20-1 to TRBJ1-4, with D maybe TRBD1 (6 bases). The V end was cut by 5 bases, the J end by 2 bases, with 12 bases between. CDR1 and CDR2 (germline): DFQATT, SNEGSKA (reference sequence). The CDR3 is made up of 14 amino acids. The CDR3 DNA reads as TGCAGTGCTGGGGGGGGGCCTACTAATGAAAAACTGTTTTTT. It encodes CSAGGGPTNEKLFF.

This clonotype was counted between two and nine times. V is TRBV25-1 and J is TRBJ1-5; D possibly corresponds to TRBD1 (5 bases). The germline V and J ends were trimmed by 3 bases and 5 bases, with 14 bases remaining between them. Germline CDR1 MGHDK, CDR2 SYGVNS. The CDR3 loop spans 15 amino acids. The CDR3 sequence is CASSDSGGGDQPQHF. As DNA, the CDR3 is TGTGCCAGCAGTGATAGTGGGGGGGGGGATCAGCCCCAGCATTTT.

Worth noting for this clonotype: Possible read error: a much larger clone is one base away. The chain recombines TRBV29-1 with TRBJ2-4; D gene ambiguous. Germline V gene data show CDR1 as SQVTM and CDR2 as ANQGSEA. This CDR3 has 14 amino acids. Trimming shortened V by 4 bases and J by 0 bases, and 10 bases separated the two germline ends. Written as DNA, the CDR3 is TGCAGCGTTGTCGAAGAACTAGCCAAAAACATTCAGTACTTC. The encoded protein is CSVVEELAKNIQYF.

This chain connects TRBV20-1 to TRBJ2-1; the D call may be TRBD1 or TRBD2 (6 bases each). This CDR3 has 12 residues. From germline, CDR1 is DFQATT and CDR2 SNEGSKA (reference sequence). Between the trimmed V and J ends, which lost 6 bases and 6 bases, there was a span of 12 bases. CDR3 bases: TGCAGTGCCGGCCCGGGGGCCAATGAGCAGTTCTTC. It specifies CSAGPGANEQFF.

In this sample, this clonotype turned up many times. V is TRBV3-1 and J is TRBJ2-5; tentatively, D is TRBD1 (6 bases). From germline, CDR1 is LGHDT and CDR2 YNNKEL (reference sequence). CDR3 length: 14 residues. V lost 4 bases and J 2 bases, leaving 11 bases between the germline ends. The CDR3 nucleotides read TGTGCCAGCAGCCTCGGGACACATCAAGAGACCCAGTACTTC. Translating it yields CASSLGTHQETQYF.